The 26 T cell receptor beta chains presented below share a single source sample, sequenced in a study of post-analysis software for immune sequencing data. Study findings and constraints: TRBV segments more frequent in patients than in controls numbered five and included TRBV5-6, TRBV5-1 and TRBV20-1.

Presence of unique molecular identifiers characterized the TCR beta cDNA libraries. TCRdb redid the calling of the PCR reads with MiXCR, one entry per CDR3 protein. The table lists about 800,000 distinct CDR3 sequences, 30% of them singletons. Their antigen targets remain unknown. Input material: blood. Receptors originate from a girl aged 10 to 17 with multiple sclerosis.

The chain links TRBV28 to TRBJ2-5; TRBD2 might be the D (6 bases). Germline values: CDR1 MDHEN, CDR2 SYDVKM. This CDR3 has 16 residues. Trimming removed 3 bases from V and 5 bases from J, with 19 bases in between. The CDR3 spells CASSLGVGRIWETQYF. The CDR3, as DNA: TGTGCCAGCAGTTTGGGTGTGGGGAGGATATGGGAGACCCAGTACTTC.

The chain uses TRBV6-6 and TRBJ1-5, with a weak D call TRBD1 (6 bases). The CDR3 is 15 amino acids. Germline assignment: CDR1 MNHNY and CDR2 SVGAGI (reference sequence). Trimming took 11 bases from V and 1 from J, leaving 18 bases between them. In DNA form, the CDR3 reads TGTGCCGGGGGTAACAGGGTGGGAAGCAATCAGCCCCAGCATTTT. Its protein is CAGGNRVGSNQPQHF.

V is TRBV28 and J is TRBJ2-5; 10 bases align to TRBD2. Per germline, CDR1 MDHEN and CDR2 SYDVKM. J was trimmed by 9 bases and V by 2 bases; bases with no gene match: 0. The length of the CDR3 is 12 residues. The chain's CDR3 is CASSLLAGAQYF. CDR3 bases: TGTGCCAGCAGTTTACTAGCGGGAGCCCAGTACTTC.

V usage is TRBV5-1 and J usage is TRBJ2-3, with 10 nucleotides matching TRBD2. Germline CDR1 is SGHRS and CDR2 is YFSETQ. V was clipped by 2 bases and J by 2 bases; unmatched bases: 2. The CDR3 covers 15 residues. CDR3 loop: CASSLGTSATDTQYF. In DNA form, the CDR3 reads TGCGCCAGCAGCTTAGGGACTAGCGCCACAGATACGCAGTATTTT.

The genes are TRBV9 and TRBJ1-2; no clear D gene. With 3 bases removed from V and 12 bases from J, the gap between germline ends came to 12 bases. The germline V gene has CDR1 SGDLS and CDR2 YYNGEE. The CDR3 is 11 amino acids. The CDR3 region has the DNA TGTGCCAGCAGCGCCAGCCTAAGGGACACCTTC. It codes for CASSASLRDTF.

The chain links TRBV19 to TRBJ2-7; possibly TRBD2 for D (5 bases). The V end lost 6 bases, the J end lost 0 bases, and 18 bases lay between the germline ends. The germline CDR1 and CDR2 sequences are LNHDA and SQIVND (reference sequence). The CDR3 runs to 16 residues. DNA of the CDR3: TGTGCCAGTAGAAGTAAGGCGGGCTACAACTCCTACGAGCAGTACTTC. It is translated as CASRSKAGYNSYEQYF.

This chain joins TRBV4-3 and TRBJ2-7; 10 nucleotides line up with TRBD2. CDR1 and CDR2 from the germline V gene are LGHNA and YSLEER. The CDR3 covers 16 residues. Trimming took 6 bases from V and 0 from J; bases not matched to a gene: 8. The DNA of the CDR3 is TGCGCCAGCAGTGCCCTAGCGGGAGTGAACTCCTACGAGCAGTACTTC. Protein sequence: CASSALAGVNSYEQYF.

The gene calls are TRBV10-3 and TRBJ2-3, with a tentative D call TRBD2 (6 bases). Trimming left V 7 bases short and J 2 bases short, with 10 bases between. The CDR3 is 13 amino acids. In germline, CDR1 is ENHRY, CDR2 SYGVKD. CDR3 nucleotide sequence: TGTGCCATCAAGGGACTTGACACAGATACGCAGTATTTT. This encodes CAIKGLDTDTQYF.

The V gene is TRBV14, the J gene TRBJ1-1, with 9 nucleotides matching TRBD1. The V gene end was trimmed by 4 bases and the J gene end by 3 bases; junction bases not matched to a gene: 6. Per germline, CDR1 SGHDN and CDR2 FVKESK. This CDR3 comprises 15 residues. The CDR3 here is CASSPITGGHTEAFF. CDR3 coding DNA: TGTGCCAGCAGCCCCATTACAGGGGGCCACACTGAAGCTTTCTTT. Full variable domain (remainder filled in from reference TRBV14 and TRBJ1-1): EAGVTQFPSHSVIEKGQTVTLRCDPISGHDNLYWYRRVMGKEIKFLLHFVKESKQDESGMPNNRFLAERTGGTYSTLKVQPAELEDSGVYFCASSPITGGHTEAFFGQGTRLTVV.

This clonotype was recorded at least ten times. V and J are TRBV7-7 and TRBJ2-3, with 9 bases aligning to TRBD2. Looked up from germline, CDR1 is SSHAT and CDR2 is FNYEAQ (reference sequence). The CDR3 sequence is 18 residues long. The CDR3 DNA follows: TGTGCTAGCTCTAGAAAAGTGGGGCTAGCGGGGTCCACAGATACGCAGTATTTT. Its protein product is CASSRKVGLAGSTDTQYF.

This clonotype occurred many times. V gene TRBV5-1 combines with J gene TRBJ2-3; 8 nucleotides match TRBD2. V was pared by 0 bases and J by 0 bases, with 6 bases of the junction left unmatched. This CDR3 has 17 residues. Germline CDR1 reads SGHRS; CDR2 reads YFSETQ. CDR3 protein: CASSLATASGSTDTQYF. CDR3 coding DNA: TGCGCCAGCAGCTTGGCCACCGCTAGCGGGAGCACAGATACGCAGTATTTT.

This clonotype has only one observation. The genes are TRBV14 and TRBJ1-2, with TRBD1 as a possible D gene (6 bases). Per the germline V gene, CDR1 is SGHDN and CDR2 is FVKESK. This CDR3 has 16 residues. Trimming cost V 1 base and J 3 bases, with 15 bases left between them. For the CDR3, the DNA is TGTGCCAGCAGCCAAGGGGGGCAGGGGCTCTACTATGGCTACACCTTC. Translation gives CASSQGGQGLYYGYTF. Full variable domain (outside the CDR3, taken from reference TRBV14 and TRBJ1-2): EAGVTQFPSHSVIEKGQTVTLRCDPISGHDNLYWYRRVMGKEIKFLLHFVKESKQDESGMPNNRFLAERTGGTYSTLKVQPAELEDSGVYFCASSQGGQGLYYGYTFGSGTRLTVV.

This rearrangement joins TRBV6-5 to TRBJ2-7, with D tentatively TRBD2 (5 bases). The V gene's germline CDR1 is MNHEY and CDR2 SVGAGI. V lost 8 bases, J lost 3 bases, and 11 bases lay in between. CDR3 length: 12 amino acids. Here the CDR3 reads CASLSAGYEQYF. In nucleotides, the CDR3 is TGTGCCAGCCTCTCCGCGGGCTACGAGCAGTACTTC.

This clonotype was seen more than once but under ten times. This chain uses TRBV29-1 with TRBJ2-1; D is perhaps TRBD1 or TRBD2 (5 bases each). CDR3 size: 14 residues. V dropped 4 bases and J dropped 5 bases, with 15 bases sitting between them. Per germline, CDR1 SQVTM and CDR2 ANQGSEA. CDR3 sequence (DNA): TGCAGCGTTGCCCTCGGGGCAGCCCACAATGAGCAGTTCTTC. Translation gives CSVALGAAHNEQFF.

This sequence joins TRBV29-1 and TRBJ2-3, with a tentative D call TRBD1 (6 bases). The length of the CDR3 is 12 residues. Trimming took 4 bases from V and 5 from J, leaving 10 bases between them. In germline, CDR1 is SQVTM, CDR2 ANQGSEA. The CDR3 loop reads CSVAGVGDTQYF. The CDR3 DNA reads as TGCAGCGTTGCAGGGGTTGGAGATACGCAGTATTTT.

This clonotype has more than one count but fewer than ten. The DNA for the CDR3 is TGTGCCAGCAGAGTCCGAGACCCAGAGACCCAGTACTTC. Encoded protein: CASRVRDPETQYF. This sequence joins TRBV12-3 or TRBV12-4 and TRBJ2-5; D is unclear. Trimming pared 6 bases from V and 4 bases from J, leaving 12 bases between. CDR3 length equals 13 residues.

This clonotype was counted a few times. Here the CDR3 reads CASSQAGGGYAFF. CDR3 coding DNA: TGTGCCAGCAGCCAAGCGGGGGGAGGGTATGCGTTCTTC. This chain connects TRBV3-1 to TRBJ2-1; TRBD2 agrees at 7 bases. Unmatched junction bases numbered 9, after V lost 1 base and J lost 15 bases. Per the germline V gene, CDR1 is LGHDT and CDR2 is YNNKEL (reference sequence). The CDR3 is 13 residues long.

There are a few counts of this clonotype. V is TRBV21-1 and J is TRBJ1-2. TRBV21-1 corresponds to a pseudogene. The CDR3 has 15 amino acids. The CDR3 spells CASSKALYTNYGYTF. The CDR3 DNA reads as TGTGCCAGCAGCAAAGCGCTGTACACGAACTATGGCTACACCTTC.

This clonotype was found a few times. This chain uses TRBV20-1 with TRBJ2-7; D might be TRBD2 (6 bases). Germline loops: CDR1 DFQATT, CDR2 SNEGSKA (reference sequence). There are 13 residues in the CDR3. V was shortened by 3 bases and J by 4 bases, with 13 bases between the two germline ends. This chain's CDR3 is CSASWGVLYEQYF. CDR3 DNA sequence: TGCAGTGCTAGTTGGGGGGTATTGTACGAGCAGTACTTC.

V usage is TRBV3-1 and J usage is TRBJ2-1, with TRBD2 identical over 12 bases. With V trimmed by 8 bases and J by 5 bases, 4 bases remained unmatched. The CDR3 is made up of 14 amino acids. The V gene's germline CDR1 is LGHDT and CDR2 YNNKEL (reference sequence). For the CDR3, the DNA is TGTGCCAGCCGCCGGACTAGCGGGGACAATGAGCAGTTCTTC. Protein: CASRRTSGDNEQFF.

The chain is built from TRBV5-1 and TRBJ1-2; D not resolved. Germline values: CDR1 SGHRS, CDR2 YFSETQ. V lost 0 bases and J 3 bases, leaving 12 bases between the germline ends. This CDR3 region has 15 residues. The CDR3 sequence is CASSLVFGVDYGYTF. The CDR3 bases are TGCGCCAGCAGCTTGGTATTCGGGGTCGACTATGGCTACACCTTC. The full variable domain, with the rest looked up from reference TRBV5-1 and TRBJ1-2, is KAGVTQTPRYLIKTRGQQVTLSCSPISGHRSVSWYQQTPGQGLQFLFEYFSETQRNKGNFPGRFSGRQFSNSRSEMNVSTLELGDSALYLCASSLVFGVDYGYTFGSGTRLTVV.

This clonotype appeared a single time. One end of the junction fails to match germline, which may point to a read error. The rearrangement links TRBV18 to TRBJ2-1; D gene uncertain. CDR1 is KGHSH and CDR2 is LQKENI in the germline V gene. This CDR3 has 11 amino acids. CDR3 amino acids: CASPPVTEQFF. The CDR3 region has the DNA TGTGCCAGCCCACCGGTGACAGAGCAGTTCTTC.

The chain is built from TRBV6-5 and TRBJ1-2; D is unclear. Germline V gene sequence: CDR1 MNHEY, CDR2 SVGAGI. This CDR3 has 15 amino acids. Trimming pared 0 bases from V and 5 bases from J, leaving 13 bases between. As DNA, the CDR3 is TGTGCCAGCAGTTACTCTCGGGAGGCGGGGTATGGCTACACCTTC. Its protein product is CASSYSREAGYGYTF.

The chain joins TRBV3-1 to TRBJ2-7, with D tentatively TRBD1 (6 bases). Trimming removed 4 bases from V and 5 bases from J, with 18 bases in between. Germline assignment: CDR1 LGHDT and CDR2 YNNKEL (reference sequence). This CDR3 region has 15 residues. Here the CDR3 reads CASSRPRGQRHEQYF. The CDR3 DNA is TGTGCCAGCAGCCGACCACGGGGACAAAGGCACGAGCAGTACTTC.

This clonotype was seen only a few times. The chain has TRBV20-1 and TRBJ2-5, with D unresolved. This CDR3 region has 13 residues. Germline V CDR1 and CDR2: DFQATT, SNEGSKA (reference sequence). V lost 5 bases to trimming and J lost 7 bases, with 17 bases between them. CDR3 sequence reads: CSADQGIPGTQYF. DNA for the CDR3: TGCAGTGCTGACCAAGGGATCCCCGGGACCCAGTACTTC.

This clonotype was observed a few times. The rearrangement uses TRBV5-1 and TRBJ2-3, with D possibly TRBD1 on 6 matching bases. The germline V gene encodes CDR1 SGHRS and CDR2 YFSETQ. Trimming left V 3 bases short and J 6 bases short, with 23 bases between. This CDR3 is built from 17 residues. The CDR3 loop is CASSYERTVQSFDTQYF. The CDR3 coding sequence is TGCGCCAGCAGCTACGAACGGACAGTCCAAAGTTTTGATACGCAGTATTTT.